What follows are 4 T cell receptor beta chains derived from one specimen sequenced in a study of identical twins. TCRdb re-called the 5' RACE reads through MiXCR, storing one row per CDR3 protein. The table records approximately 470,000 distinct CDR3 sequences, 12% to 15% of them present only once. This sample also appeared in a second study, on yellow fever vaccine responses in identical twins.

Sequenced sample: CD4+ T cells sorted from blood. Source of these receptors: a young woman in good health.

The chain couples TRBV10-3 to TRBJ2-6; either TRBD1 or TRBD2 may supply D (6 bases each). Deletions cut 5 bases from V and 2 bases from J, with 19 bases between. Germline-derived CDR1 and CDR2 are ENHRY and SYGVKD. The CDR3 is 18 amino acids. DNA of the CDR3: TGTGCCATCAGTTTAGCACAGGGACTTTTCGCTGGGGCCAACGTCCTGACTTTC. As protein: CAISLAQGLFAGANVLTF.

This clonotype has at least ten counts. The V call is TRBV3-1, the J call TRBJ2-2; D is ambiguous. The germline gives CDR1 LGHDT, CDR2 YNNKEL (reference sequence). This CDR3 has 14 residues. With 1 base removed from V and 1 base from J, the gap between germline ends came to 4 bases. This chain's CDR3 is CASSQAGNTGELFF. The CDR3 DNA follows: TGTGCCAGCAGCCAAGCGGGGAACACCGGGGAGCTGTTTTTT.

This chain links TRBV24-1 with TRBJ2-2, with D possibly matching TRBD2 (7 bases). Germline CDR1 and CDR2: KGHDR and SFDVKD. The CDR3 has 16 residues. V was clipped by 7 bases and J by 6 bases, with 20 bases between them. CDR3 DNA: TGTGCCACCAGCGACTTCGGGGGGCTCGGGCCCGGGGAGCTGTTTTTT. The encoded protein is CATSDFGGLGPGELFF.

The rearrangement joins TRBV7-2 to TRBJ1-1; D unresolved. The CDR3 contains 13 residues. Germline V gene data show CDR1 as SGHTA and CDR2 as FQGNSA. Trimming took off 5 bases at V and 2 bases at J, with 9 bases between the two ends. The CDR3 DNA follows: TGTGCCAGCAGCGAATTGATAAACACTGAAGCTTTCTTT. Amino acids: CASSELINTEAFF.